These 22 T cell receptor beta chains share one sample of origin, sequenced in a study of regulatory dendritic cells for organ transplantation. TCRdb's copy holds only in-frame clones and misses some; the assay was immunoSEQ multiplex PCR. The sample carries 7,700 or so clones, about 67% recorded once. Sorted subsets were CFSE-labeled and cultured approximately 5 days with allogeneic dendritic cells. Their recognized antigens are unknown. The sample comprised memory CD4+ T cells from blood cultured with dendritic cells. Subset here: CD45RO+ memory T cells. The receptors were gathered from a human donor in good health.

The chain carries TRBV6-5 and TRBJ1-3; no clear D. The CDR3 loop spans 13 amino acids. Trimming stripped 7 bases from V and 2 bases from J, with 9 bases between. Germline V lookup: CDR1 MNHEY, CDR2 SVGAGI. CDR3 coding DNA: TGTGCCAGCACCGGGTTGGCTGGAAACACCATATATTTT. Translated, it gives CASTGLAGNTIYF.

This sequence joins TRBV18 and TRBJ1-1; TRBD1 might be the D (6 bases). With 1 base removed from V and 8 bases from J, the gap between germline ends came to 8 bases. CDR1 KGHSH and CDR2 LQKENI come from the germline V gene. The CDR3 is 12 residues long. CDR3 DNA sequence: TGTGCCAGCTCACCACGGCAGGGGGAAGCTTTCTTT. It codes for CASSPRQGEAFF.

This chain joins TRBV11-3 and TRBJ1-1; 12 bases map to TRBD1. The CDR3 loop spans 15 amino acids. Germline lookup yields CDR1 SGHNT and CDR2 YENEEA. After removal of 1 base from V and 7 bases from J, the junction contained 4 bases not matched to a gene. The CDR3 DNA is TGTGCCAGCAGCTTAGTGGGACAGGGGGCAGGTGAAGCTTTCTTT. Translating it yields CASSLVGQGAGEAFF.

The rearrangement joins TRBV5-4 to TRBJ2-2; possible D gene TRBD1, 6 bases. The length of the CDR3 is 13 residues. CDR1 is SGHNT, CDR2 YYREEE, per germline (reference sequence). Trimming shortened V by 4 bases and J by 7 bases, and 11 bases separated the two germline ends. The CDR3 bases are TGTGCCAGCAGCCTGGACAGTTACGGGGAGCTGTTTTTT. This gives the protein CASSLDSYGELFF.

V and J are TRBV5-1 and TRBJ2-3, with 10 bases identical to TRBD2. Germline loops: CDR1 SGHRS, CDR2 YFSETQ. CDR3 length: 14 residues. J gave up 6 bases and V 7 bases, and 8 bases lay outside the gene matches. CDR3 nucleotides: TGCGCCAGCCGTCCGGGACTAGCGTTGGATACGCAGTATTTT. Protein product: CASRPGLALDTQYF.

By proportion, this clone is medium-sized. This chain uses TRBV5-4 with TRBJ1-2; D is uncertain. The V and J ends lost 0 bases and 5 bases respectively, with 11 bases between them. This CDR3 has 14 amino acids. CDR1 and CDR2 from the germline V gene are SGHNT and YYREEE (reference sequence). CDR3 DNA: TGTGCCAGCAGCTTGGAGGAGGGTCGATATGGCTACACCTTC. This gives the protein CASSLEEGRYGYTF.

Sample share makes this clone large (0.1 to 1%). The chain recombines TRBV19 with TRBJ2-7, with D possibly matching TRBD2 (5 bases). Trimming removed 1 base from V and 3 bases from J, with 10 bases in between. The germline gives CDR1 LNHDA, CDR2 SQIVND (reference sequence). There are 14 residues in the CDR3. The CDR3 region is CASSIAGSFYEQYF. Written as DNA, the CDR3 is TGTGCCAGTAGTATAGCGGGATCTTTCTACGAGCAGTACTTC.

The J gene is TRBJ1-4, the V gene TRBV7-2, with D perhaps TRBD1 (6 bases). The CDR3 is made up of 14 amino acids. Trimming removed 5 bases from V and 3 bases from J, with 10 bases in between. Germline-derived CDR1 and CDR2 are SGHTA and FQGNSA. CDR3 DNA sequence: TGTGCCAGCAGCCCAGGACAGCCTAATGAAAAACTGTTTTTT. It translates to CASSPGQPNEKLFF.

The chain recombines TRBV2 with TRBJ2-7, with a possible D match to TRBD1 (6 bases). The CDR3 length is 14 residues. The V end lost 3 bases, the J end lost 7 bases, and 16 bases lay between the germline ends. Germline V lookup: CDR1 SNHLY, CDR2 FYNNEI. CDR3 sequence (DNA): TGTGCCAGCAGTGACAGGGGACGGGAAATGGAGCAGTACTTC. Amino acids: CASSDRGREMEQYF.

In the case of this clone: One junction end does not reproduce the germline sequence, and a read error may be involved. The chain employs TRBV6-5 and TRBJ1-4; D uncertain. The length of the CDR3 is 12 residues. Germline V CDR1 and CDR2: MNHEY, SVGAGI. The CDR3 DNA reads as TGTGCCAGCTTGACATTGGATGACAAACTGTTTTTT. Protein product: CASLTLDDKLFF.

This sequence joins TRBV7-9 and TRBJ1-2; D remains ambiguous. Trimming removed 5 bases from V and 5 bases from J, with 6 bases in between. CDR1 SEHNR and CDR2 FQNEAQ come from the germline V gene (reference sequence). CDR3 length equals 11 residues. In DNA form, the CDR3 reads TGTGCCAGCAGCCCCGGTTATGGCTACACCTTC. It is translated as CASSPGYGYTF. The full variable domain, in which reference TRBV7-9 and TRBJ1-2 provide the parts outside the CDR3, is DTGVSQNPRHKITKRGQNVTFRCDPISEHNRLYWYRQTLGQGPEFLTYFQNEAQLEKSRLLSDRFSAERPKGSFSTLEIQRTEQGDSAMYLCASSPGYGYTFGSGTRLTVV.

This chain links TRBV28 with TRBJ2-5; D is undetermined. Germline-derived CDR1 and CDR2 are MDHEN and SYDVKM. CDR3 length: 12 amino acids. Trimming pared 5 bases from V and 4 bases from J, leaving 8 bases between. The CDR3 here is CASSKTGETQYF. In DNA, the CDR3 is TGTGCCAGCAGTAAGACGGGAGAGACCCAGTACTTC.

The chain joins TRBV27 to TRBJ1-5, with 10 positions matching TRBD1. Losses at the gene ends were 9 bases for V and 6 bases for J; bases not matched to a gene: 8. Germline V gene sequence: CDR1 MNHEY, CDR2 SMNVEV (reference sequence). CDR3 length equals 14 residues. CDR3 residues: CASTGQGVGQPQHF. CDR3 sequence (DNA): TGTGCCAGTACCGGACAGGGGGTAGGTCAGCCCCAGCATTTT.

The CDR3 is CASSLKLAGHNEQFF. As DNA, the CDR3 is TGTGCCAGCAGCTTAAAACTAGCGGGGCACAATGAGCAGTTCTTC. This chain connects TRBV7-9 to TRBJ2-1; 10 bases are shared with TRBD2. The CDR3 runs to 15 residues. The V segment lost 2 bases and the J segment 5 bases; nucleotides outside the gene matches: 3. Germline V CDR1 and CDR2: SEHNR, FQNEAQ (reference sequence).

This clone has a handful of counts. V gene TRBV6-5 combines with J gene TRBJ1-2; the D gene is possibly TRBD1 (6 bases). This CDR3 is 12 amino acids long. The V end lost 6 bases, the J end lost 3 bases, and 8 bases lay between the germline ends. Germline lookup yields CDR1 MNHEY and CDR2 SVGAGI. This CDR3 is CASRDSYYGYTF. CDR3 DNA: TGTGCCAGCAGGGACAGCTACTATGGCTACACCTTC.

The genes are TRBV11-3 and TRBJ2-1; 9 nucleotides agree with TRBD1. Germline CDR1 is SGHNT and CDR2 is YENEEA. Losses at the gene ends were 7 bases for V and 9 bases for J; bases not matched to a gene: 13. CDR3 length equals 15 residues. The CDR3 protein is CASTQMGQGLGEQFF. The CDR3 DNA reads TGTGCCAGCACCCAAATGGGACAGGGCCTCGGTGAGCAGTTCTTC.

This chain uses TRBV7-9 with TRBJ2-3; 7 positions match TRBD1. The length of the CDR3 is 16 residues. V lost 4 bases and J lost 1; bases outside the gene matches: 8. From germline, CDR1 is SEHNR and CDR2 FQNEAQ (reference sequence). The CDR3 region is CASSSAQGTGTDTQYF. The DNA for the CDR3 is TGTGCCAGCAGCTCCGCACAGGGGACGGGCACAGATACGCAGTATTTT. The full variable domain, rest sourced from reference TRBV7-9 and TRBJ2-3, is DTGVSQNPRHKITKRGQNVTFRCDPISEHNRLYWYRQTLGQGPEFLTYFQNEAQLEKSRLLSDRFSAERPKGSFSTLEIQRTEQGDSAMYLCASSSAQGTGTDTQYFGPGTRLTVL.

CDR3 in amino acids: CASSSTAGANVLTF. Here the CDR3 DNA reads TGTGCCAGCAGCTCGACAGCCGGGGCCAACGTCCTGACTTTC. This chain connects TRBV13 to TRBJ2-6, with D perhaps TRBD1 (5 bases). V lost 4 bases and J 4 bases, leaving 8 bases between the germline ends. The CDR3 runs 14 residues. From germline, CDR1 is PRHDT and CDR2 FYEKMQ (reference sequence).

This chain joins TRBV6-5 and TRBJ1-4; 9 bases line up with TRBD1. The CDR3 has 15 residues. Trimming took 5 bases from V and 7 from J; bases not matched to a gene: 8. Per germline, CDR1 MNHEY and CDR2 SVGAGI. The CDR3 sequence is CASSGGQGRGEKLFF. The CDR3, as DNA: TGTGCCAGCAGTGGGGGACAGGGACGGGGTGAAAAACTGTTTTTT.

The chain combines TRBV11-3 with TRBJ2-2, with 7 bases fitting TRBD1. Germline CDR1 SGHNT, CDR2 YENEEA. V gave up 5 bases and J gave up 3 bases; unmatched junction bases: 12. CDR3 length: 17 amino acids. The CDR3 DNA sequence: TGTGCCAGCAGCCCCAGGCAGGGGGAATCAGACACCGGGGAGCTGTTTTTT. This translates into CASSPRQGESDTGELFF. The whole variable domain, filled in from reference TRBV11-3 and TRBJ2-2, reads EAGVVQSPRYKIIEKKQPVAFWCNPISGHNTLYWYLQNLGQGPELLIRYENEEAVDDSQLPKDRFSAERLKGVDSTLKIQPAELGDSAVYLCASSPRQGESDTGELFFGEGSRLTVL.

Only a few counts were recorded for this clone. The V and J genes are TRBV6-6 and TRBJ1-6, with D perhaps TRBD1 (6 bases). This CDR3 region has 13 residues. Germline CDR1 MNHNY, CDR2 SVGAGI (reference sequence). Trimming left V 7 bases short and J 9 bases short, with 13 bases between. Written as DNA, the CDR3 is TGTGCCAGCACTACGGTGGGGGCTTCACCCCTCCACTTT. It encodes CASTTVGASPLHF.

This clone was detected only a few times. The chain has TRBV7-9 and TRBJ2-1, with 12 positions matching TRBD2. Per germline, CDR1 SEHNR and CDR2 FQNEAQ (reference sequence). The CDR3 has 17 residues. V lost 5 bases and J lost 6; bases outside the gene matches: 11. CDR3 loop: CASSPTGLAGGTNEQFF. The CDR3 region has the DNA TGTGCCAGCAGCCCGACTGGGCTAGCGGGGGGGACCAATGAGCAGTTCTTC.